These 31 T cell receptor beta chains share one sample of origin, sequenced in a study of blood T cell repertoires in COVID-19. Assay: immunoSEQ multiplex PCR; the TCRdb copy retains only in-frame clones and omits some. The table records approximately 160,000 clones, about 80% of them present only once. Material: peripheral blood. These receptors all come from a man in his sixties with acute or convalescent COVID-19.

The rearrangement links TRBV10-2 to TRBJ1-2, with 9 bases fitting TRBD1. Looked up from germline, CDR1 is WSHSY and CDR2 is SAAADI. Germline trimming cut 7 bases from V and 5 bases from J; bases unmatched to any gene: 11. The CDR3 is 15 amino acids. CDR3 nucleotide sequence: TGCGCCAGCACAACGACAGGGGGGGAAAAGTATGGCTACACCTTC. Its protein product is CASTTTGGEKYGYTF.

This clone was counted only a few times. The chain links TRBV4-3 to TRBJ2-1, with 10 bases fitting TRBD2. Germline CDR1 reads LGHNA; CDR2 reads YSLEER. Trimming cost V 1 base and J 9 bases; bases outside gene matches: 6. The CDR3 has 15 amino acids. CDR3 sequence (DNA): TGCGCCAGCAGCCAAGGAGCGGGGGGGCCAGGTGAGCAGTTCTTC. Protein: CASSQGAGGPGEQFF.

The V and J genes are TRBV9 and TRBJ1-6; D perhaps matches TRBD1 (5 bases). The ends were cut back, 2 bases at V and 7 bases at J, with 10 bases in the middle. Germline V gives CDR1 SGDLS, CDR2 YYNGEE. The CDR3 sequence is 14 residues long. The CDR3 sequence is CASSVDKGNSPLHF. The CDR3 DNA is TGTGCCAGCAGCGTGGACAAGGGGAATTCACCCCTCCACTTT.

This clone was detected only a few times. V gene TRBV15 combines with J gene TRBJ1-2; D unclear. CDR1 is LNHNV, CDR2 YYDKDF, per germline (reference sequence). CDR3 size: 17 residues. The ends were cut back, 0 bases at V and 6 bases at J, with 20 bases in the middle. The DNA of the CDR3 is TGTGCCACCAGCAGAGATCGTATGCCGGGTATGAGGAATGGCTACACCTTC. Its translation: CATSRDRMPGMRNGYTF.

This chain connects TRBV14 to TRBJ1-2; no definite D call. The CDR3 runs to 12 residues. Trimming left V 3 bases short and J 3 bases short, with 5 bases between. From germline, CDR1 is SGHDN and CDR2 FVKESK. CDR3 coding DNA: TGTGCCAGCAGCCATCGTCACTATGGCTACACCTTC. This sequence encodes CASSHRHYGYTF.

The gene calls are TRBV7-9 and TRBJ1-2; unclear D gene. Trimming shortened V by 1 base and J by 7 bases, and 16 bases separated the two germline ends. Germline V gives CDR1 SEHNR, CDR2 FQNEAQ (reference sequence). This CDR3 is built from 15 residues. The CDR3 is CASSLGQTAAVGYTF. In DNA, the CDR3 is TGTGCCAGCAGCTTAGGCCAGACCGCGGCGGTTGGCTACACCTTC.

Turning to this clone: Other DNA sequences from this sample encode an identical CDR3 as well. This chain joins TRBV20-1 and TRBJ1-1; possible D gene TRBD1, 5 bases. CDR1 is DFQATT, CDR2 SNEGSKA, per germline (reference sequence). The CDR3 spans 10 residues. In DNA form, the CDR3 reads TGCAGCGCGGGGGGCACTGAAGCTTTCTTT. Translation: CSAGGTEAFF.

V gene TRBV5-1 combines with J gene TRBJ2-7; D might be TRBD2 (7 bases). The V and J ends lost 2 bases and 2 bases respectively, with 14 bases between them. Germline CDR1 SGHRS, CDR2 YFSETQ. CDR3 length: 15 residues. The CDR3 DNA reads as TGCGCCAGCAGCTTTGGGGGGGCCGCTACCTACGAGCAGTACTTC. Encoded protein: CASSFGGAATYEQYF.

The V and J genes are TRBV30 and TRBJ1-6; the match to TRBD1 covers 8 bases. CDR3 length: 14 residues. CDR1 is GTSNPN, CDR2 SVGIG, per germline (reference sequence). V lost 6 bases to trimming and J lost 6 bases; unmatched junction nucleotides: 7. The CDR3 loop is CACSGTGPNSPLHF. CDR3 nucleotides: TGTGCCTGTTCCGGGACAGGTCCTAATTCACCCCTCCACTTT.

The chain joins TRBV27 to TRBJ1-2, with 9 nucleotides matching TRBD1. The V gene's germline CDR1 is MNHEY and CDR2 SMNVEV (reference sequence). The CDR3 consists of 14 residues. Germline trimming cut 4 bases from V and 9 bases from J; bases unmatched to any gene: 9. The CDR3 reads CASSSSGTGTSYTF. DNA of the CDR3: TGTGCCAGCAGTTCATCCGGGACAGGGACTAGCTACACCTTC.

The rearrangement links TRBV7-8 to TRBJ1-2; 11 bases agree with TRBD1. The CDR3 is 15 residues long. The germline V gene has CDR1 SGHVS and CDR2 FQNEAQ. The V segment lost 1 base and the J segment 4 bases; nucleotides outside the gene matches: 2. For the CDR3, the DNA is TGTGCCAGCAGCTTAGACGGACAGGGGGCCTATGGCTACACCTTC. It yields the protein CASSLDGQGAYGYTF.

The genes are TRBV2 and TRBJ1-2; no firm D call. The CDR3 totals 13 residues. Trimming stripped 4 bases from V and 5 bases from J, with 11 bases between. CDR1 and CDR2 from the germline V gene are SNHLY and FYNNEI. The CDR3 loop is CASSVASRYGYTF. The CDR3 nucleotides read TGTGCCAGCAGTGTGGCATCCAGGTATGGCTACACCTTC.

The CDR3, as DNA: TGTGCCAGCACCCAAGGGGTCCGGGGTGAAAAACTGTTTTTT. Translation gives CASTQGVRGEKLFF. The chain has TRBV7-9 and TRBJ1-4; D may be TRBD1 (5 bases). The V gene's germline CDR1 is SEHNR and CDR2 FQNEAQ (reference sequence). Deletions cut 7 bases from V and 7 bases from J, with 16 bases between. The CDR3 loop spans 14 amino acids.

J is TRBJ2-7 and V is TRBV6-1; TRBD2 aligns across 14 bases. The trim removed 3 bases at V and 0 bases at J, leaving 7 bases unmatched. CDR1 and CDR2 (germline): MNHNS, SASEGT. The CDR3 is made up of 18 amino acids. The CDR3 region is CASSDRGLAGVNSYEQYF. Written as DNA, the CDR3 is TGTGCCAGCAGTGATAGGGGACTAGCGGGGGTAAACTCCTACGAGCAGTACTTC.

CDR3 sequence (DNA): TGTGCCAGCAGGGACAGGGCCAGTGGTGAAAAACTGTTTTTT. Encoded protein: CASRDRASGEKLFF. The genes are TRBV6-5 and TRBJ1-4; TRBD1 agrees at 8 bases. Trimming cost V 6 bases and J 7 bases; bases outside gene matches: 7. The germline V gene has CDR1 MNHEY and CDR2 SVGAGI. The CDR3 has 14 amino acids.

V is TRBV24-1 and J is TRBJ2-3, with 11 bases matching TRBD1. The CDR3 is 15 residues long. The trim removed 0 bases at V and 7 bases at J, leaving 2 bases unmatched. Germline CDR1 and CDR2: KGHDR and SFDVKD. For the CDR3, the DNA is TGTGCCACCAGTGATTTGGGACAGGGGGCACATACGCAGTATTTT. Residues: CATSDLGQGAHTQYF.

The V call is TRBV13, the J call TRBJ1-2; a weak D match, TRBD1 (6 bases). The CDR3 has 12 amino acids. Trimming cost V 5 bases and J 8 bases, with 12 bases left between them. Germline loops: CDR1 PRHDT, CDR2 FYEKMQ (reference sequence). Here the CDR3 DNA reads TGTGCCAGCAGCCCCAGGGGATTGGGCTACACCTTC. Its translation is CASSPRGLGYTF.

This clone was counted a single time. The rearrangement links TRBV7-6 to TRBJ2-2; D is perhaps TRBD1 (5 bases). This CDR3 contains 15 residues. Germline V gene sequence: CDR1 SGHVS, CDR2 FNYEAQ. The V and J ends lost 5 bases and 4 bases respectively, with 14 bases between them. The CDR3 sequence: CASSPQTVSTGELFF. The CDR3, as DNA: TGTGCCAGCAGCCCACAGACAGTTTCCACCGGGGAGCTGTTTTTT.

This clone has just a few counts. The gene calls are TRBV7-9 and TRBJ1-2, with D maybe TRBD1 (5 bases). Trimming pared 4 bases from V and 4 bases from J, leaving 10 bases between. Germline lookup yields CDR1 SEHNR and CDR2 FQNEAQ (reference sequence). CDR3 length: 13 amino acids. The CDR3, as DNA: TGTGCCAGCAGCTATACGACAGCCTATGGCTACACCTTC. Translation: CASSYTTAYGYTF.

This sequence joins TRBV5-6 and TRBJ1-1; D possibly corresponds to TRBD1 (5 bases). This CDR3 spans 14 amino acids. Per germline, CDR1 SGHDT and CDR2 YYEEEE. Trimming stripped 4 bases from V and 0 bases from J, with 10 bases between. The CDR3 region has the DNA TGTGCCAGCAGCCGGGACTCAATGAACACTGAAGCTTTCTTT. This gives the protein CASSRDSMNTEAFF.

This clone was detected a few times. V gene TRBV7-3 combines with J gene TRBJ1-1, with D uncertain. V was shortened by 4 bases and J by 1 base, with 10 bases between the two germline ends. This CDR3 comprises 14 residues. Germline V gene data show CDR1 as SGHTA and CDR2 as FQGTGA. The CDR3 DNA reads as TGTGCCAGCAGCTCCGGACGGGGGAACACTGAAGCTTTCTTT. Translation gives CASSSGRGNTEAFF.

The chain recombines TRBV4-3 with TRBJ2-7; the match to TRBD1 covers 10 bases. This CDR3 contains 14 residues. Germline lookup yields CDR1 LGHNA and CDR2 YSLEER. V lost 4 bases to trimming and J lost 3 bases; unmatched junction nucleotides: 3. The CDR3 is CASSPGTGVYEQYF. CDR3 bases: TGCGCCAGCAGCCCCGGGACAGGGGTCTACGAGCAGTACTTC.

The chain recombines TRBV30 with TRBJ2-5; a possible D gene is TRBD1 (6 bases). Between the trimmed V and J ends, which lost 1 base and 5 bases, there was a span of 14 bases. Germline CDR1 reads GTSNPN; CDR2 reads SVGIG (reference sequence). CDR3 length: 14 amino acids. CDR3 sequence (DNA): TGTGCCTGGAGTGATATACAGGGTGGGGAGACCCAGTACTTC. Amino acid sequence: CAWSDIQGGETQYF.

This chain connects TRBV5-6 to TRBJ1-4; unclear D gene. The V gene's germline CDR1 is SGHDT and CDR2 YYEEEE. CDR3 length: 14 amino acids. V was pared by 0 bases and J by 4 bases, with 7 bases between. The CDR3 is CASSLGQRNEKLFF. The CDR3 DNA follows: TGTGCCAGCAGCTTGGGACAACGTAATGAAAAACTGTTTTTT. Together with reference TRBV5-6 and TRBJ1-4, the CDR3 gives the full variable domain: DAGVTQSPTHLIKTRGQQVTLRCSPKSGHDTVSWYQQALGQGPQFIFQYYEEEERQRGNFPDRFSGHQFPNYSSELNVNALLLGDSALYLCASSLGQRNEKLFFGSGTQLSVL.

The chain employs TRBV6-2 or TRBV6-3 and TRBJ2-7, with D perhaps matching TRBD2 (6 bases). Trimming stripped 2 bases from V and 0 bases from J, with 17 bases between. The CDR3 covers 17 residues. Germline V gene sequence: CDR1 MNHEY, CDR2 SVGEGT. CDR3 bases: TGTGCCAGCAGTTACCCGCTTGAGGGACTTAGCTCCTACGAGCAGTACTTC. This encodes CASSYPLEGLSSYEQYF.

The J gene is TRBJ1-6, the V gene TRBV9, with D unresolved. The CDR3 covers 16 residues. Between the trimmed V and J ends, which lost 0 bases and 5 bases, there was a span of 12 bases. CDR1 and CDR2 from the germline V gene are SGDLS and YYNGEE. The CDR3 DNA reads as TGTGCCAGCAGCGTAGCTACCCCTTCCCATAATTCACCCCTCCACTTT. Translation gives CASSVATPSHNSPLHF. Filled out from reference TRBV9 and TRBJ1-6, the complete variable domain reads DSGVTQTPKHLITATGQRVTLRCSPRSGDLSVYWYQQSLDQGLQFLIQYYNGEERAKGNILERFSAQQFPDLHSELNLSSLELGDSALYFCASSVATPSHNSPLHFGNGTRLTVT.

CDR3 protein: CSVGQGGYSGELFF. For the CDR3, the DNA is TGCAGCGTTGGCCAGGGTGGTTACAGCGGGGAGCTGTTTTTT. The genes are TRBV29-1 and TRBJ2-2, with D possibly TRBD1 on 5 matching bases. This CDR3 is built from 14 residues. CDR1 and CDR2 from the germline V gene are SQVTM and ANQGSEA. The V and J ends lost 4 bases and 7 bases respectively, with 16 bases between them.

This clone was recorded a few times. The genes are TRBV7-8 and TRBJ1-2, with a weak D call TRBD1 (5 bases). Germline V gene lookup returns CDR1 SGHVS and CDR2 FQNEAQ. V lost 2 bases to trimming and J lost 3 bases, with 16 bases between them. This CDR3 contains 16 residues. This chain's CDR3 is CASSLQGGRVDYGYTF. The CDR3 nucleotides read TGTGCCAGCAGCTTACAGGGAGGGAGGGTGGACTATGGCTACACCTTC.

V gene TRBV7-9 combines with J gene TRBJ2-7; possible D gene TRBD2, 6 bases. The V end lost 1 base, the J end lost 4 bases, and 11 bases lay between the germline ends. CDR3 length: 14 amino acids. Germline CDR1 reads SEHNR; CDR2 reads FQNEAQ (reference sequence). The CDR3 spells CASSLGGATYEQYF. The CDR3 DNA sequence: TGTGCCAGCAGCTTAGGCGGGGCTACTTACGAGCAGTACTTC.

This clone has a count of ten or more. The chain links TRBV9 to TRBJ2-7, with TRBD2 as a possible D gene (6 bases). The V and J ends lost 2 bases and 1 base respectively, with 13 bases between them. CDR3 length: 15 residues. Per the germline V gene, CDR1 is SGDLS and CDR2 is YYNGEE. CDR3 in amino acids: CASSVGGDESYEQYF. The CDR3 nucleotides are TGTGCCAGCAGCGTGGGCGGGGACGAGTCCTACGAGCAGTACTTC.

This rearrangement joins TRBV3-1 (or the pseudogene TRBV3-2) to TRBJ1-4; 7 bases match TRBD1. Germline V gene sequence: CDR1 LGHDT, CDR2 YNNKEL (reference sequence). Trimming at V came to 3 bases and at J to 5 bases, leaving 6 bases not matched to a gene. CDR3 length: 15 amino acids. CDR3 coding DNA: TGTGCCAGCAGCCATGCAGGGGGTACGAATGAAAAACTGTTTTTT. This translates into CASSHAGGTNEKLFF.